The clone carrying this TCR beta chain was seen only once. Its antigen is still unknown. Missing from this donor's record is the CMV serostatus. The data originate from a study of cytomegalovirus exposure and HLA in healthy donors. Broader study findings: Later analysis revealed greater clonal expansion in HLA-associated TCR beta chains than in equally common others. As a later analysis showed, several of the most significant clusters appeared to be linked to common viral pathogens.

Germline V gene data show CDR1 as SGHRS and CDR2 as YFSETQ. The CDR3 contains 17 residues. Trimming cost V 0 bases and J 0 bases, with 10 bases left between them. The PCR was carried out with 60 Vbeta primers and 13 Jbeta primers. Assay used: immunoSEQ multiplex PCR; TCRdb lists only in-frame clones, some missing. Counted here are about 140,000 clones, roughly 76% occurring once; the ten biggest clones make up about 15%. This chain connects TRBV5-1 to TRBJ1-6; no reliable D call. This receptor was obtained from a human donor in good health. The sequencing input was PBMCs. The DNA of the CDR3 is TGCGCCAGCAGCTTGGGTATGGGCAGCTCCTATAATTCACCCCTCCACTTT. Protein sequence: CASSLGMGSSYNSPLHF. The variable domain in full, with the rest retrieved from reference TRBV5-1 and TRBJ1-6, is KAGVTQTPRYLIKTRGQQVTLSCSPISGHRSVSWYQQTPGQGLQFLFEYFSETQRNKGNFPGRFSGRQFSNSRSEMNVSTLELGDSALYLCASSLGMGSSYNSPLHFGNGTRLTVT.